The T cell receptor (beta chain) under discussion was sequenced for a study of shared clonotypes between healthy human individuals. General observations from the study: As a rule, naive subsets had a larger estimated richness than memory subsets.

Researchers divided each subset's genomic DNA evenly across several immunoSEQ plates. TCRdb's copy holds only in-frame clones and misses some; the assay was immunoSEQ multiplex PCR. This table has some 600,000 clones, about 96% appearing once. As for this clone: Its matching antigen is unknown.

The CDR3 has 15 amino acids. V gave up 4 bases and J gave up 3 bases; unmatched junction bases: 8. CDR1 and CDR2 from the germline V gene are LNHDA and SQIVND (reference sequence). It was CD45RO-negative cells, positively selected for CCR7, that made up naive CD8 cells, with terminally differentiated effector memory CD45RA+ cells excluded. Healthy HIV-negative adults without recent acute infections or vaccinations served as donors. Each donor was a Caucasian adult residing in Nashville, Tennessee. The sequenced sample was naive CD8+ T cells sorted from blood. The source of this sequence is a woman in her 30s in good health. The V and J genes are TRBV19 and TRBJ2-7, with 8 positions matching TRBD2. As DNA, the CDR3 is TGTGCCAGTAGTACGACGACTAGCGATCGCTACGAGCAGTACTTC. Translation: CASSTTTSDRYEQYF.